This note documents a single T cell receptor beta chain sequence. What it recognizes is unknown. TCRdb's copy holds only in-frame clones and misses some; the assay was immunoSEQ multiplex PCR. This table holds some 53,000 clones, roughly 87% found once. The sample originates from a study of T cell responses to AZD1222 COVID-19 vaccine. Trimming pared 8 bases from V and 7 bases from J, leaving 15 bases between. Germline lookup yields CDR1 LNHDA and CDR2 SQIVND (reference sequence). This CDR3 comprises 14 residues. Study-wide findings and caveats: Spike-specific TCR breadth and depth went up after people got two AZD1222 doses. Targeting of unmutated variant regions was reportedly seen in nearly half of spike-specific TCRs. A mostly white British donor set with more females was recruited, and clonal diversity was possibly underestimated.

The chain joins TRBV19 to TRBJ1-6; maybe TRBD1 (5 bases). Sample: peripheral blood, taken 28 days after the second AZD1222 dose. This clonotype originated in an adult who received the AZD1222 COVID-19 vaccine. CDR3 sequence: CASARRGENSPLHF. In nucleotides, the CDR3 is TGTGCCAGTGCCCGACGGGGGGAAAATTCACCCCTCCACTTT.